Below are 9 T cell receptor beta chains sequenced from a single sample in a study of identifying expanded T cells in peripheral blood. The data were produced by immunoSEQ multiplex PCR, yet TCRdb's version contains in-frame clones alone and is incomplete. The sample has 90,000 to 110,000 clones; around 89% are singletons. The sequenced material came from blood. Receptors originate from a person between 18 and 69 years old in good health.

The CDR3 spells CASSPGGTGVRDTQYF. The CDR3 DNA sequence: TGTGCCAGCTCACCCGGCGGGACAGGGGTGAGAGATACGCAGTATTTT. The V gene is TRBV18, the J gene TRBJ2-3; the match to TRBD1 covers 10 bases. The CDR3 has 16 amino acids. CDR1 is KGHSH and CDR2 is LQKENI in the germline V gene. V shed 3 bases and J 5 bases; nucleotides not matched to a gene: 8. Filled out from reference TRBV18 and TRBJ2-3, the complete variable domain reads NAGVMQNPRHLVRRRGQEARLRCSPMKGHSHVYWYRQLPEEGLKFMVYLQKENIIDESGMPKERFSAEFPKEGPSILRIQQVVRGDSAAYFCASSPGGTGVRDTQYFGPGTRLTVL.

This chain links TRBV7-7 with TRBJ2-3; D possibly corresponds to TRBD2 (7 bases). Trimming shortened V by 5 bases and J by 6 bases, and 15 bases separated the two germline ends. The CDR3 runs to 14 residues. Germline V gene data show CDR1 as SSHAT and CDR2 as FNYEAQ (reference sequence). The CDR3 reads CASSPSSGGDTQYF. The DNA of the CDR3 is TGTGCCAGCAGCCCCAGTTCGGGGGGCGATACGCAGTATTTT.

V and J are TRBV15 and TRBJ1-1, with a possible D match to TRBD1 (6 bases). The germline gives CDR1 LNHNV, CDR2 YYDKDF (reference sequence). Trimming stripped 5 bases from V and 0 bases from J, with 16 bases between. There are 16 residues in the CDR3. The chain's CDR3 is CATSPRAGHMNTEAFF. The DNA of the CDR3 is TGTGCCACCAGCCCCAGGGCGGGACACATGAACACTGAAGCTTTCTTT.

The chain joins TRBV6-6 to TRBJ2-7; TRBD1 aligns across 8 bases. From germline, CDR1 is MNHNY and CDR2 SVGAGI (reference sequence). The CDR3 spans 15 residues. V shed 8 bases, J shed 3 bases, and the junction held 12 bases outside the gene matches. The CDR3 coding sequence is TGTGCCAGCGGAGTTCGAACAGGGGGGATCTACGAGCAGTACTTC. Translated, it gives CASGVRTGGIYEQYF.

The J gene is TRBJ1-1, the V gene TRBV29-1; 9 nucleotides match TRBD1. Germline loops: CDR1 SQVTM, CDR2 ANQGSEA. This CDR3 comprises 12 residues. The V and J ends lost 4 bases and 8 bases, in that order; junction bases with no gene match: 5. DNA of the CDR3: TGCAGCGTTGGGACAGGGGTGGAGGAAGCTTTCTTT. This sequence encodes CSVGTGVEEAFF.

V gene TRBV5-4 combines with J gene TRBJ2-3; the match to TRBD2 covers 8 bases. The CDR3 extends over 15 amino acids. Germline-derived CDR1 and CDR2 are SGHNT and YYREEE (reference sequence). The trim removed 1 base at V and 6 bases at J, leaving 7 bases unmatched. CDR3 loop: CASSLITGGPDTQYF. The DNA of the CDR3 is TGTGCCAGCAGCTTGATTACGGGGGGGCCGGATACGCAGTATTTT.

The chain joins TRBV6-1 to TRBJ1-2; TRBD1 matches 8 bases. The CDR3 is 15 amino acids. Germline CDR1 MNHNS, CDR2 SASEGT. Trimming at V came to 5 bases and at J to 4 bases, leaving 9 bases not matched to a gene. The CDR3 loop reads CASSLRGQELYGYTF. In DNA, the CDR3 is TGTGCCAGCAGTCTTAGGGGACAGGAGCTCTATGGCTACACCTTC.

This chain links TRBV19 with TRBJ2-5; TRBD2 aligns across 12 bases. Germline CDR1 LNHDA, CDR2 SQIVND (reference sequence). This CDR3 region has 15 residues. V gave up 3 bases and J gave up 5 bases; unmatched junction bases: 4. The CDR3 DNA reads as TGTGCCAGTAGTATCCTAGCGGGGGGGCCGGAGACCCAGTACTTC. Translating gives CASSILAGGPETQYF.

The V call is TRBV20-1, the J call TRBJ2-1; D not certain. This CDR3 comprises 11 residues. Trimming removed 3 bases at V and 8 bases at J, with 8 bases between. Germline V gives CDR1 DFQATT, CDR2 SNEGSKA (reference sequence). The CDR3 region has the DNA TGCAGTGCTAGGCGCTTAGATGAGCAGTTCTTC. Amino acid sequence: CSARRLDEQFF.